A selection of T cell receptor beta chains follows, all from one sample in a study of cytomegalovirus exposure and HLA in healthy donors. Generated by immunoSEQ multiplex PCR, the TCRdb table keeps only in-frame clones and is missing some. The repertoire holds 85,000 to 120,000 clones, with about 60% as singletons. The sample comprised PBMCs. These receptors were collected from a human donor in good health. Each CDR3 is given with its conserved first and last residue. The D gene is left open where the match is weak. Only part of the rows carry a size: once, few, many, or a class if the clone is expanded.

v_call,d_call,cdr3_length,j_call,clone_size,cdr3_nt,cdr3_aa
TRBV6-5,TRBD2,15,TRBJ2-3,NA,TGTGCCAGCAGAAGAGGACTAGCGGGAGGTTATACGCAGTATTTT,CASRRGLAGGYTQYF
TRBV19,TRBD2,15,TRBJ2-7,NA,TGTGCCAGTAGGTACTTAGCGGGTGACGGATACGAGCAGTATTTC,CASRYLAGDGYEQYF
TRBV7-9,NA,12,TRBJ2-1,few,TGTGCCAGCAGCCCCTACCCCCATGAGCAGTTCTTC,CASSPYPHEQFF
TRBV19,NA,14,TRBJ1-2,few,TGTGCCAGTCTCGAGACAGGTTTTTTCTCTGGCTACACCTTC,CASLETGFFSGYTF
TRBV9,NA,14,TRBJ2-5,NA,TGTGCCAGCAGCGTAGGCGGGGATCAAGAGACCCAGTACTTC,CASSVGGDQETQYF
TRBV19,NA,11,TRBJ1-1,NA,TGTGCCAGTACCACCCAGCGGGAAGCTTTCTTT,CASTTQREAFF
TRBV19,NA,17,TRBJ2-7,NA,TGTGCCAGTAGTCCCCGGTCGATAGCGCCGCTGCCTAACGAGCAGTACTTC,CASSPRSIAPLPNEQYF
TRBV5-6,TRBD2,18,TRBJ2-1,NA,TGTGCCAGCAGCTTAACTAGCGGGAGGACTAGCTCCTACAATGAGCAGTTCTTC,CASSLTSGRTSSYNEQFF
TRBV15,TRBD1,15,TRBJ2-2,NA,TGTGCCACCAGCAAGGACAGGGGGAACACCGGGGAGCTGTTTTTT,CATSKDRGNTGELFF
TRBV7-8,TRBD1,18,TRBJ1-6,NA,TGTGCCAGCAGCTTATCGTCCGGGACAGGGCTAAGTAATTCACCCCTCCACTTT,CASSLSSGTGLSNSPLHF
TRBV7-9,NA,11,TRBJ2-7,NA,TGTGCCAGCAGTAGCGTGTACGAGCAGTACTTC,CASSSVYEQYF
TRBV5-6,NA,16,TRBJ2-7,NA,TGTGCCAGCAGCTTGTGGGCAACGGCTTCTCTCTACGAGCAGTACTTC,CASSLWATASLYEQYF
TRBV19,NA,13,TRBJ1-1,few,TGTGCCAGTAGAGGGGTAGAGAACACTGAAGCTTTCTTT,CASRGVENTEAFF
TRBV2,TRBD2,21,TRBJ2-1,NA,TGTGCCAGCAGTCCGGTATTTCCTAGCGGGATCTTGGGGAGCTCCTACAATGAGCAGTTCTTC,CASSPVFPSGILGSSYNEQFF
TRBV6-5,NA,11,TRBJ2-1,NA,TGTGCCAGCAGTCCGGGGAATGAGCAGTTCTTC,CASSPGNEQFF
TRBV4-1,TRBD1,13,TRBJ1-1,NA,TGCGCCAGCAGCCAAGGGACAGGGGTTGAAGCTTTCTTT,CASSQGTGVEAFF
TRBV18,TRBD1,15,TRBJ1-4,NA,TGTGCCAGCTCACCAGGACAGGGGGCTCGCGAAAAACTGTTTTTT,CASSPGQGAREKLFF
TRBV13,TRBD2,17,TRBJ2-2,once,TGTGCCAGCAGCCCCGCCAGGCTAGCGGTTTACACCGGGGAGCTGTTTTTT,CASSPARLAVYTGELFF
TRBV27,NA,15,TRBJ2-7,NA,TGTGCCAGCAGTCCCACGGCCGGGGACTCCTACGAGCAGTACTTC,CASSPTAGDSYEQYF
TRBV28,TRBD1,16,TRBJ2-4,NA,TGTGCCAGCAGTGTCCGGGACAGCCTAGCCAAAAACATTCAGTACTTC,CASSVRDSLAKNIQYF
TRBV7-2,NA,14,TRBJ2-7,few,TGTGCCAGCAGCTTAGGCGGTATCTCCTACGAGCAGTACTTC,CASSLGGISYEQYF
TRBV27,NA,16,TRBJ2-1,NA,TGTGCCAGCAGTGCCCTCGACAGGAGCTCCTACAATGAGCAGTTCTTC,CASSALDRSSYNEQFF
TRBV9,TRBD2,15,TRBJ2-2,few,TGTGCCAGCAGCGTCGGGACTAGTCTCCCCGGGGAGCTGTTTTTT,CASSVGTSLPGELFF
TRBV30,NA,13,TRBJ2-3,NA,TGTGCCGGCAATCAAAGGACAGCAGATACGCAGTATTTT,CAGNQRTADTQYF
TRBV7-9,NA,15,TRBJ1-6,NA,TGTGCCAGCAGCGCCAAGAGCTCCTATAATTCACCCCTCCACTTT,CASSAKSSYNSPLHF
TRBV5-1,NA,16,TRBJ2-1,NA,TGCGCCAGCAGCTTGGGGTCGGGCGGGATCTACAATGAGCAGTTCTTC,CASSLGSGGIYNEQFF
TRBV19,TRBD1,14,TRBJ2-7,once,TGTGCCAGTAGTATTGCAGGGGGCGGCTACGAGCAGTACTTC,CASSIAGGGYEQYF
TRBV10-3,NA,17,TRBJ2-5,NA,TGTGCCATCAGGCGTTCTGGGGGCGGTGAGGTCAGGGAGACCCAGTACTTC,CAIRRSGGGEVRETQYF
TRBV5-1,NA,13,TRBJ2-7,NA,TGCGCCAGCAGCTTGGCAGGCAACTACGAGCAGTACTTC,CASSLAGNYEQYF
TRBV7-3,TRBD2,18,TRBJ2-3,once,TGTGCCAGCAGTAGGATACCCGGGCCGACTAGCGGAGGGGGTACGCAGTATTTT,CASSRIPGPTSGGGTQYF
TRBV19,TRBD2,14,TRBJ2-7,NA,TGTGCCAGTAGTATGTGGCGGGAGCAAGGCGAGCAGTACTTC,CASSMWREQGEQYF
TRBV28,NA,14,TRBJ2-7,NA,TGTGCCAGCAGTTTCACAGGACAGTCCTACGAGCAGTACTTC,CASSFTGQSYEQYF
TRBV9,TRBD1,13,TRBJ2-7,once,TGTGCCAGCAGCGTAGCGACAGGGGGCGAGCAGTACTTC,CASSVATGGEQYF
TRBV27,NA,14,TRBJ1-2,NA,TGTGCCAGCAGTTATTTCGGGGGGGACTATGGCTACACCTTC,CASSYFGGDYGYTF
TRBV6-5,TRBD1,14,TRBJ2-3,few,TGTGCCAGCAGTTTCCAGGGGGTCGCAGATACGCAGTATTTT,CASSFQGVADTQYF
TRBV5-1,NA,12,TRBJ1-1,NA,TGCGCCAGCGGAGGGTTGGACACTGAAGCTTTCTTT,CASGGLDTEAFF
TRBV28,NA,18,TRBJ1-2,few,TGTGCCAGCAGTCCCTACCCTGGACAAAGAGGTGCTAACTATGGCTACACCTTC,CASSPYPGQRGANYGYTF
TRBV7-9,NA,14,TRBJ2-1,NA,TGTGCCAGCAGCCGAAGCGGCAACAGTAATGAGCAGTTCTTC,CASSRSGNSNEQFF
TRBV29-1,NA,13,TRBJ1-2,NA,TGCAGCGTTACCGGGAGCATAGAGGGTGGCTACACCTTC,CSVTGSIEGGYTF
TRBV9,NA,13,TRBJ1-5,NA,TGTGCCAGCAGCGTAGATGGCAGTCAGCCCCAGCATTTT,CASSVDGSQPQHF
TRBV6-5,TRBD1,15,TRBJ1-2,NA,TGTGCCAGCAAAGACAGGGGGAATATCGGCTATGGCTACACCTTC,CASKDRGNIGYGYTF
TRBV4-2,TRBD2,17,TRBJ2-7,NA,TGTGCCAGCAGCCAAGTCGGGTCTAGCGGGAGGGCCGAGGTGCAGTACTTC,CASSQVGSSGRAEVQYF
TRBV13,TRBD2,15,TRBJ2-7,NA,TGTGCCAGCAGCTCCGAGCGGGAGCGGACCTACGAGCAGTACTTC,CASSSERERTYEQYF
TRBV5-1,TRBD1,14,TRBJ2-7,NA,TGCGCCAGCAGCTTAGGGACAGCAACCTACGAGCAGTACTTC,CASSLGTATYEQYF
TRBV28,NA,13,TRBJ2-3,NA,TGTGCCAGCAGTTTTAGAGACACAGATACGCAGTATTTT,CASSFRDTDTQYF
TRBV19,TRBD2,14,TRBJ2-7,NA,TGTGCCAGTAGTTTTGCGGGAGCAGCCTACGAGCAGTACTTC,CASSFAGAAYEQYF
TRBV29-1,TRBD2,12,TRBJ2-2,once,TGCAGCGTGACTAGCGGCCCGAGGGAGCTGTTTTTT,CSVTSGPRELFF
TRBV30,TRBD1,12,TRBJ2-7,NA,TGTGCCTGGAGTGGGACAGGGGGCGAGCAGTACTTC,CAWSGTGGEQYF
TRBV2,NA,13,TRBJ2-3,NA,TGTGCCAGCAGTGCCCGGGGGTCAGATACGCAGTATTTT,CASSARGSDTQYF
TRBV5-1,TRBD1,14,TRBJ2-1,NA,TGCGCCAGCAGCACAGGACAGGGTATTAATGAGCAGTTCTTC,CASSTGQGINEQFF
TRBV29-1,NA,14,TRBJ2-7,NA,TGCAGCGTTGCGGGTATTAGGGGTGCCTACGAGCAGTACTTC,CSVAGIRGAYEQYF
TRBV6-5,TRBD2,15,TRBJ2-1,NA,TGTGCCAGCAGACCCACTAGCGGGAGAAACAATGAGCAGTTCTTC,CASRPTSGRNNEQFF
TRBV7-2,TRBD2,15,TRBJ2-7,NA,TGTGCCAGCAGCGTCGAGGGGACTAGCGTTTCCGAGCAGTACTTC,CASSVEGTSVSEQYF
TRBV7-6,TRBD1,21,TRBJ2-2,few,TGTGCCAGCAGCTGGATCCTACCCCGGTTTAGGGGACAGGGTTACACCGGGGAGCTGTTTTTT,CASSWILPRFRGQGYTGELFF
TRBV29-1,TRBD1,15,TRBJ1-1,few,TGCAGCGTTGAAGCCTCCAGGGGGCTGGGGACTGAAGCTTTCTTT,CSVEASRGLGTEAFF
TRBV5-6,NA,14,TRBJ2-4,NA,TGTGCCAGCGCGGTTCGGAGGTTAGAAAACATTCAGTACTTC,CASAVRRLENIQYF
TRBV30,NA,13,TRBJ2-7,few,TGTGCCTGGAGTGTTAGGCAGGCCCGCGAGCAGTACTTC,CAWSVRQAREQYF